This TCR beta chain is drawn from a study of T-cell reconstitution after alpha-beta-depleted transplantation in children. Germline V lookup: CDR1 LGHDT, CDR2 YNNKEL (reference sequence). Trimming cost V 1 base and J 13 bases, with 8 bases left between them. CDR3 length equals 11 residues. Unique molecular identifiers were used to barcode this TCRbeta library. TCRdb fed the PCR reads into MiXCR, producing one record per CDR3 protein. This sample has about 500,000 distinct CDR3 sequences; 32% occur once, and the top ten carry roughly 2.5%. The starting material was PBMCs from the stem cell graft donor, obtained from the stem cell graft. This clonotype was obtained from a human donor who donated a stem cell graft to a child with aplastic anemia. The V and J genes are TRBV3-1 and TRBJ2-4, with D possibly matching TRBD1 (6 bases). The CDR3 loop reads CASSQGTGQYF. The CDR3 DNA reads as TGTGCCAGCAGCCAAGGAACAGGGCAGTACTTC.